Listed here are 22 T cell receptor beta chains from one sample, sequenced in a study of CD8+ T cells in alopecia areata. RNA was extracted and reverse transcribed into cDNA as the sequencing template. The method was immunoSEQ multiplex PCR; TCRdb's version includes in-frame clones alone and lacks a portion of them. The sample shows about 290,000 clones, 55% to 70% of them seen only once. Treatment reported: oral pan-JAK inhibitor, 5-10 mg twice daily. The sequencing here drew on CD4+ T cells sorted from blood, taken at week 24, from a patient treated with tofacitinib. Receptors originate from a human donor with alopecia areata.

This clone was observed a few times. This CDR3 is also generated by other DNA sequences in the sample. The rearrangement uses TRBV4-1 and TRBJ2-5; no clear D. Trimming took 4 bases from V and 0 from J, leaving 6 bases between them. Per the germline V gene, CDR1 is MGHRA and CDR2 is YSYEKL. The CDR3 loop spans 13 amino acids. CDR3 loop: CASSPLYQETQYF. The CDR3 DNA follows: TGCGCCAGCAGCCCCTTGTACCAAGAGACCCAGTACTTC.

The chain has TRBV4-1 and TRBJ1-2; D call uncertain. The V and J ends lost 5 bases and 4 bases respectively, with 11 bases between them. CDR3 length equals 13 residues. CDR1 MGHRA and CDR2 YSYEKL come from the germline V gene. The CDR3 sequence: CASSSDRSYGYTF. The CDR3 coding sequence is TGCGCCAGCAGCTCCGACCGAAGCTATGGCTACACCTTC.

Of note for this clone: Other DNA sequences in the same sample also yield this CDR3. The chain uses TRBV29-1 and TRBJ1-1; D may be TRBD1 (5 bases). The CDR3 has 13 amino acids. From germline, CDR1 is SQVTM and CDR2 ANQGSEA. V was cut by 2 bases and J by 0 bases, with 7 bases left in between. CDR3 sequence: CSVERQMNTEAFF. CDR3 bases: TGCAGCGTTGAAAGACAGATGAACACTGAAGCTTTCTTT.

This chain links TRBV30 with TRBJ1-1, with D hard to call. Germline V CDR1 and CDR2: GTSNPN, SVGIG (reference sequence). The CDR3 is made up of 13 amino acids. Trimming shortened V by 3 bases and J by 0 bases, and 8 bases separated the two germline ends. The DNA for the CDR3 is TGTGCCTGGAGCTCACCGCTGAACACTGAAGCTTTCTTT. It translates to CAWSSPLNTEAFF.

The J gene is TRBJ1-1, the V gene TRBV30; no clear D gene. Germline V CDR1 and CDR2: GTSNPN, SVGIG (reference sequence). The CDR3 length is 13 residues. Trimming stripped 4 bases from V and 5 bases from J, with 14 bases between. The CDR3 spells CAWTDTRLTEAFF. The CDR3 nucleotides read TGTGCCTGGACCGACACCCGGCTAACTGAAGCTTTCTTT.

The J gene is TRBJ2-5, the V gene TRBV5-4; D remains unclear. CDR1 SGHNT and CDR2 YYREEE come from the germline V gene (reference sequence). CDR3 length: 13 amino acids. Trimming left V 1 base short and J 2 bases short, with 6 bases between. This CDR3 is CASSLISQETQYF. The CDR3 bases are TGTGCCAGCAGCTTGATATCGCAAGAGACCCAGTACTTC.

This clone has only a few counts. The chain joins TRBV7-2 to TRBJ1-2, with 7 bases matching TRBD1. V dropped 2 bases and J dropped 4; count of bases not matched to a gene: 4. Germline V lookup: CDR1 SGHTA, CDR2 FQGNSA. This CDR3 region has 14 residues. This chain's CDR3 is CASSLTGQTYGYTF. As DNA, the CDR3 is TGTGCCAGCAGCTTAACGGGACAGACCTATGGCTACACCTTC.

This clone has a single count. This chain joins TRBV9 and TRBJ1-2; 9 bases line up with TRBD1. The CDR3 runs to 15 residues. The junction had 11 bases not matched to a gene; V was cut back by 7 bases and J by 4 bases. Looked up from germline, CDR1 is SGDLS and CDR2 is YYNGEE. As DNA, the CDR3 is TGTGCCAGCTCGGGACAGGGAGGAGTAAGCTATGGCTACACCTTC. It is translated as CASSGQGGVSYGYTF.

This clone occurred a few times. The chain joins TRBV7-2 to TRBJ2-2, with no clear D. The CDR3 extends over 13 amino acids. The germline CDR1 and CDR2 sequences are SGHTA and FQGNSA. V lost 0 bases and J 8 bases, leaving 7 bases between the germline ends. CDR3 sequence (DNA): TGTGCCAGCAGCTTAGCGGTTTTTGGGGAGCTGTTTTTT. It is translated as CASSLAVFGELFF. The variable domain in full, with the rest retrieved from reference TRBV7-2 and TRBJ2-2, is GAGVSQSPSNKVTEKGKDVELRCDPISGHTALYWYRQSLGQGLEFLIYFQGNSAPDKSGLPSDRFSAERTGGSVSTLTIQRTQQEDSAVYLCASSLAVFGELFFGEGSRLTVL.

This clone has only a few counts. The rearrangement joins TRBV4-1 to TRBJ2-5; D might be TRBD2 (6 bases). V lost 1 base and J 3 bases, leaving 12 bases between the germline ends. Germline V gene lookup returns CDR1 MGHRA and CDR2 YSYEKL. CDR3 length: 15 residues. In DNA, the CDR3 is TGCGCCAGCAGCCAAGTCGGGACTTCGAAAGAGACCCAGTACTTC. It yields the protein CASSQVGTSKETQYF.

This chain connects TRBV30 to TRBJ2-5; 9 bases align to TRBD1. The CDR3 extends over 14 amino acids. Per the germline V gene, CDR1 is GTSNPN and CDR2 is SVGIG (reference sequence). The ends lost 1 base at V and 6 bases at J; junction bases unmatched: 6. CDR3 DNA: TGTGCCTGGAGTGCCGGGACAGGGAGACAGACCCAGTACTTC. Translation: CAWSAGTGRQTQYF.

The chain recombines TRBV11-3 with TRBJ1-6, with D unresolved. The germline V gene has CDR1 SGHNT and CDR2 YENEEA. The CDR3 sequence is 13 residues long. Trimming took 0 bases from V and 10 from J, leaving 7 bases between them. The chain's CDR3 is CASSLDPTSPLHF. The CDR3 bases are TGTGCCAGCAGCTTAGATCCGACCTCACCCCTCCACTTT.

The V gene is TRBV29-1, the J gene TRBJ2-3, with D perhaps matching TRBD2 (6 bases). Trimming pared 4 bases from V and 2 bases from J, leaving 10 bases between. The CDR3 is 13 amino acids. CDR1 and CDR2 (germline): SQVTM, ANQGSEA. The CDR3 reads CSVGGAPTDTQYF. In DNA, the CDR3 is TGCAGCGTTGGCGGGGCTCCCACAGATACGCAGTATTTT.

As DNA, the CDR3 is TGTGCCAGCAGCTTGGATGGCAGGGGAGTGTATGGCTACACCTTC. Encoded protein: CASSLDGRGVYGYTF. V and J are TRBV5-5 and TRBJ1-2, with D perhaps TRBD1 (6 bases). Germline-derived CDR1 and CDR2 are SGHKS and YYEKEE (reference sequence). V lost 0 bases, J lost 5 bases, and 14 bases lay in between. This CDR3 is built from 15 residues.

The V call is TRBV7-9, the J call TRBJ2-3, with a weak D call TRBD1 (6 bases). The ends were cut back, 4 bases at V and 2 bases at J, with 19 bases in the middle. The CDR3 has 17 residues. Germline CDR1 SEHNR, CDR2 FQNEAQ (reference sequence). This CDR3 is CASSSQMLTGPTDTQYF. The DNA for the CDR3 is TGTGCCAGCAGCTCCCAAATGCTGACAGGCCCCACAGATACGCAGTATTTT.

A few counts support this clone. This chain links TRBV30 with TRBJ2-2, with D possibly being TRBD2 (5 bases). Germline V lookup: CDR1 GTSNPN, CDR2 SVGIG (reference sequence). This CDR3 spans 13 amino acids. The germline V and J ends were trimmed by 3 bases and 6 bases, with 11 bases remaining between them. DNA for the CDR3: TGTGCCTGGAGCGGGGAGTTTTCCGGGGAGCTGTTTTTT. As protein: CAWSGEFSGELFF. Based on the CDR3 plus reference TRBV30 and TRBJ2-2, the full variable domain is SQTIHQWPATLVQPVGSPLSLECTVEGTSNPNLYWYRQAAGRGLQLLFYSVGIGQISSEVPQNLSASRPQDRQFILSSKKLLLSDSGFYLCAWSGEFSGELFFGEGSRLTVL.

In this sample, this clone turned up a few times. Written as DNA, the CDR3 is TGTGCCAGCAGCTTATACGGGGAATCTTCCGGAAACACCATATATTTT. Translation gives CASSLYGESSGNTIYF. The chain carries TRBV7-3 and TRBJ1-3; D is ambiguous. The CDR3 has 16 amino acids. Trimming cost V 2 bases and J 4 bases, with 15 bases left between them. Germline assignment: CDR1 SGHTA and CDR2 FQGTGA.

This clone was seen a few times. The chain carries TRBV25-1 and TRBJ2-3; TRBD1 might be the D (6 bases). Looked up from germline, CDR1 is MGHDK and CDR2 is SYGVNS. V was clipped by 1 base and J by 0 bases, with 17 bases between them. The CDR3 contains 18 residues. CDR3 nucleotide sequence: TGTGCCAGCAGTGAATGGGGCAGGGGAAGAGCTAGCACAGATACGCAGTATTTT. Translation gives CASSEWGRGRASTDTQYF.

J is TRBJ1-1 and V is TRBV29-1; possibly TRBD1 for D (5 bases). The CDR3 contains 18 residues. Germline V CDR1 and CDR2: SQVTM, ANQGSEA. V was trimmed by 1 base and J by 0 bases, leaving 21 bases between them. Here the CDR3 DNA reads TGCAGCGTTGAAGTGCTAATAGGGGCAAGGGGAATGAACACTGAAGCTTTCTTT. It specifies CSVEVLIGARGMNTEAFF.

This clone has more than one count but fewer than ten. The chain recombines TRBV29-1 with TRBJ2-7, with D possibly matching TRBD1 (6 bases). Deletions cut 3 bases from V and 5 bases from J, with 8 bases between. The CDR3 totals 11 residues. CDR1 SQVTM and CDR2 ANQGSEA come from the germline V gene. The DNA of the CDR3 is TGCAGCGTTGATGGGGGCAACGAGCAGTACTTC. Protein product: CSVDGGNEQYF.

This clone has a handful of counts. The chain links TRBV30 to TRBJ1-6; 10 bases are shared with TRBD1. With V trimmed by 4 bases and J by 8 bases, 5 bases remained unmatched. The germline V gene has CDR1 GTSNPN and CDR2 SVGIG (reference sequence). The CDR3 is made up of 14 amino acids. The CDR3 spells CAWIGGQGDSPLHF. CDR3 sequence (DNA): TGTGCCTGGATAGGAGGACAGGGGGATTCACCCCTCCACTTT.

This clone was counted between two and nine times. The chain carries TRBV29-1 and TRBJ2-1; 7 positions match TRBD1. The length of the CDR3 is 15 residues. Losses at the gene ends were 8 bases for V and 6 bases for J; bases not matched to a gene: 16. Germline lookup yields CDR1 SQVTM and CDR2 ANQGSEA. CDR3 amino acids: CSLKDRPQVPNEQFF. The CDR3 region has the DNA TGCAGCCTAAAGGACAGGCCCCAAGTTCCCAATGAGCAGTTCTTC.